Detailed here is one T cell receptor beta chain. Its antigen is not yet known. Base qualities were left out, and no much larger clone turns up one base away. Library method: the immunoSEQ multiplex PCR assay. Genomic DNA from the sorted T-cell subsets was used to amplify and sequence rearranged TCR beta chain products. As for the original processing: Repertoire diversity of productive TCR beta rearrangements was quantified using Shannon entropy and Simpson indices. Clonal expansion was assessed by the summed frequency of the 100 most abundant productive TCR beta clonotypes among total reads. The TRB repertoires were scored with a self-reactivity index that is based on amino acid usage at CDR3beta positions 6 and 7. Two-way ANOVA was applied to the repertoire analyses, whereas Student t or Mann-Whitney tests were applied to the flow cytometric analyses. In TCRdb, the immuneACCESS table is reduced to in-frame sequences with V and J assigned. These tables do not hold every clone; where another copy was compared, an unresolved V gene accounts for under half, and the others remain unexplained. The V and J calls and the clone size are those of that table, but D and trimming were determined from the DNA. The sample has roughly 7,800 clones on record, about 93% of them singletons. The top ten hold roughly 1.4% of the sample.

V is shortened by 2 bases, J by 0 bases, and the region joining them spans 6 bases. The germline V gene encodes CDR1 SGHRS and CDR2 YFSETQ. The CDR3, from cysteine to phenylalanine, totals 14 residues. Only CDR3 DNA remains: 42 bases, in frame from the first base. The data originate from a study of regulatory and conventional T cells in RAG deficiency (dated by TCRdb to 2017 to 2019). Regarding the complete study: High-throughput TCR beta sequencing was used to compare the diversity and composition of the Treg, conventional CD4+ and CD8+ T cell repertoires of RAG-deficient patients with those of healthy controls.

Before genomic DNA extraction, regulatory T cells were purified from blood as CD4+CD25-high CD127-low cells. Repertoire analyses used roughly 8 healthy control donors as the comparison group. Results the study describes overall, beyond this receptor: Markedly lower Shannon entropy and higher Simpson indices were observed in RAG-deficient patients than in control T-cell subpopulations. For some subjects, some analyses of T-cell subsets were not performed. The CD25-high CD127-low cells sorted from Omenn syndrome patients may be peripherally activated cells rather than true Treg cells. In Omenn syndrome and CID/AS patients compared with controls, roughly 99-fold fewer unique TCR beta sequences were detected from Treg cells, versus around 9.5-fold fewer for other subsets. Shorter CDR3 lengths were found in all patient T-cell subsets, and >85% Treg-Tconv repertoire overlap at nucleotide and amino acid level was observed in Omenn syndrome patients.

The data were also submitted as part of a second study, on regulatory T cells. According to the second study: The multiplex PCR relied on 52 forward TRBV primers and 13 reverse TRBJ primers, and amplification bias was corrected through assay-based and computational methods. Repertoires from patients had restricted unique TRB V-J pairs and skewed V and J gene usage, with the strongest effect in regulatory T cells. Between CD3G-deficient patients and healthy controls, the study compared T-cell receptor beta repertoires in sorted regulatory T cells, conventional CD4+ T cells and CD8+ T cells. Ficoll density separation was used to isolate peripheral blood mononuclear cells. Within the immunoSEQ assay, multiplex PCR amplified rearranged TRB loci from genomic DNA. An Illumina HiSeq platform was used to sequence the TRB amplicons. Custom algorithms error-filtered the raw sequences and aligned the raw sequences to reference gene sequences, after which the immunoSEQ online tools were used for analysis. Frequencies of productive and nonproductive TRB rearrangements were assessed among unique sequences as well as among total sequences. Group comparisons used t tests, Mann-Whitney tests or two-way ANOVA run in Prism software.

The sequence links TRBV5-1 to TRBJ1-3; the D gene assignment is ambiguous. The clonotype was recovered from a human donor in good health. Sequenced material: CD127- CD25+ CD4+ Tregs sorted from blood. The DNA sequence is as follows: TGCGCCAGCAGCTTATATAACTCTGGAAACACCATATATTTT. It specifies CASSLYNSGNTIYF.